The clone carrying this T cell receptor beta chain has a handful of counts. Its antigen remains unidentified. Amplification used 60 Vbeta primers and 13 Jbeta primers. Method: immunoSEQ multiplex PCR; TCRdb's copy keeps in-frame clones and lacks some. The data contain some 70,000 clones, less than 75% of them seen just once; the ten biggest clones take up roughly 11%. The data derive from a study of cytomegalovirus exposure and HLA in healthy donors. Study-level points and caveats: The study listed roughly 160 cytomegalovirus-associated TCR beta chains. Immune exposure was documented only through CMV serostatus. Across donors, presence/absence analyses took sequencing depth to be roughly uniform.

Germline lookup yields CDR1 LGHNA and CDR2 YSLEER. The CDR3 totals 16 residues. V was shortened by 1 base and J by 5 bases, with 17 bases between the two germline ends. The chain uses TRBV4-3 and TRBJ1-1; maybe TRBD1 (5 bases). Sequenced material: PBMCs. The TCR sequence derives from a woman aged 30 to 39 in good health and CMV-seronegative. The CDR3 loop is CASSQVGGAGRTEAFF. In DNA form, the CDR3 reads TGCGCCAGCAGCCAAGTGGGTGGAGCAGGGAGGACTGAAGCTTTCTTT.